This TCR beta chain is from a study of glioma-infiltrating T cells after dendritic cell vaccination. Trimming at V came to 4 bases and at J to 4 bases, leaving 6 bases not matched to a gene. CDR1 and CDR2 (germline): SGHRS, YFSETQ. The CDR3 consists of 15 residues. Blood PBMC samples: pre-vaccination, two weeks post third vaccination, and at tumor progression. Profiling relied on immunoSEQ multiplex PCR, and the TCRdb table lists in-frame clones only, not all of them. Among about 82,000 clones listed, about 90% were seen once. The chain employs TRBV5-1 and TRBJ2-1; 9 bases line up with TRBD1. The clonotype originates from a human donor with glioblastoma. The starting material was blood, obtained before dendritic cell vaccination. As DNA, the CDR3 is TGCGCCAGCAGCACACAGGGGGCGATATACAATGAGCAGTTCTTC. Translated: CASSTQGAIYNEQFF.